Sequencing of this T cell receptor (beta chain) was carried out in a study of blood T cell repertoires in COVID-19. For the study at large: Researchers got acute and convalescent COVID-19 samples from the United States, Italy and Spain.

TCRdb's copy holds only in-frame clones and misses some; the assay was immunoSEQ multiplex PCR. The sample lists 250,000 to 350,000 clones; over 75% were seen once. Sequenced: peripheral blood. This receptor was identified in a woman in her sixties with acute or convalescent COVID-19.

CDR3 DNA: TGTGCCAGCAGGGGATACTTGTCTAGCGGGAGGCTAGATACGCAGTATTTT. It translates to CASRGYLSSGRLDTQYF. This chain links TRBV11-2 with TRBJ2-3; 11 nucleotides line up with TRBD2. Germline V gives CDR1 SGHAT, CDR2 FQNNGV. The V and J ends lost 6 bases and 5 bases, in that order; junction bases with no gene match: 13. CDR3 size: 17 residues.